One and the same sample provided the 5 T cell receptor beta chains below, sequenced in a study of blood T cell repertoires in COVID-19. Using immunoSEQ multiplex PCR, the repertoire was profiled, and TCRdb retains in-frame clones only, with some absent. Among hundreds of thousands of clones listed, over 75% were seen once. The sequencing sample was made of PBMCs or T cells enriched from blood (not recorded which). These receptors all stem from a man aged 40-55 years in a cohort exposed to, infected with or recovered from COVID-19 (not recorded which).

The rearrangement joins TRBV4-1 to TRBJ1-3, with D tentatively TRBD1 (6 bases). V lost 1 base and J lost 0, with 10 bases in between. CDR3 size: 16 residues. Germline loops: CDR1 MGHRA, CDR2 YSYEKL. The CDR3 region is CASSQVRGNSGNTIYF. CDR3 nucleotides: TGCGCCAGCAGCCAAGTGAGGGGGAACTCTGGAAACACCATATATTTT.

This chain links TRBV5-5 with TRBJ2-7, with 7 positions matching TRBD1. CDR3 length: 14 residues. After removal of 4 bases from V and 3 bases from J, the junction contained 7 bases not matched to a gene. Germline V CDR1 and CDR2: SGHKS, YYEKEE (reference sequence). The CDR3 coding sequence is TGTGCCAGCAGCCGACAGGGATTGGACTACGAGCAGTACTTC. Translated: CASSRQGLDYEQYF.

The rearrangement links TRBV7-7 to TRBJ2-5; TRBD2 aligns across 8 bases. Germline V gene sequence: CDR1 SSHAT, CDR2 FNYEAQ (reference sequence). The CDR3 is made up of 15 amino acids. The V segment lost 2 bases and the J segment 6 bases; nucleotides outside the gene matches: 8. The CDR3 sequence: CASSLFVAGGKTQYF. The CDR3 DNA reads TGTGCCAGCAGCTTATTTGTGGCGGGAGGAAAGACCCAGTACTTC.

This chain links TRBV19 with TRBJ1-2; 8 bases match TRBD1. The length of the CDR3 is 14 residues. The germline gives CDR1 LNHDA, CDR2 SQIVND (reference sequence). The V gene end was trimmed by 5 bases and the J gene end by 6 bases; junction bases not matched to a gene: 8. Here the CDR3 reads CASSRRQGKDGYTF. CDR3 sequence (DNA): TGTGCCAGTAGTCGTAGACAGGGGAAGGATGGCTACACCTTC.

The chain is built from TRBV27 and TRBJ2-3, with 15 bases aligning to TRBD2. Germline trimming cut 2 bases from V and 3 bases from J; bases unmatched to any gene: 9. This CDR3 spans 19 amino acids. The V gene's germline CDR1 is MNHEY and CDR2 SMNVEV (reference sequence). The CDR3 spells CASSLIGLAGGPGTDTQYF. CDR3 DNA sequence: TGTGCCAGCAGTTTAATTGGACTAGCGGGAGGGCCGGGGACAGATACGCAGTATTTT.